One T cell receptor beta chain is described in this entry. The germline V gene encodes CDR1 DFQATT and CDR2 SNEGSKA (reference sequence). This CDR3 has 12 amino acids. V lost 0 bases and J 8 bases, leaving 8 bases between the germline ends. This sample was included in a study of CD8+CD57+ T cells in acquired aplastic anemia. Profiling that covered TCR beta VDJ and CDR3 relied on genomic DNA as its template. TCRdb reprocessed the reads with MiXCR, giving one entry per CDR3 protein. The sample has hundreds of thousands of distinct CDR3 sequences, 55% to 70% seen once. The sample comprised sorted CD4+, CD8+, or CD8+CD57+ T cells (not recorded which) from PBMCs. The TCR was taken from a human donor in good health, serving as a control. The V call is TRBV20-1, the J call TRBJ1-3; tentative D call: TRBD1 (5 bases). The CDR3 loop is CSAREQGDTIYF. The CDR3 nucleotides are TGCAGTGCTAGAGAACAAGGGGACACCATATATTTT.